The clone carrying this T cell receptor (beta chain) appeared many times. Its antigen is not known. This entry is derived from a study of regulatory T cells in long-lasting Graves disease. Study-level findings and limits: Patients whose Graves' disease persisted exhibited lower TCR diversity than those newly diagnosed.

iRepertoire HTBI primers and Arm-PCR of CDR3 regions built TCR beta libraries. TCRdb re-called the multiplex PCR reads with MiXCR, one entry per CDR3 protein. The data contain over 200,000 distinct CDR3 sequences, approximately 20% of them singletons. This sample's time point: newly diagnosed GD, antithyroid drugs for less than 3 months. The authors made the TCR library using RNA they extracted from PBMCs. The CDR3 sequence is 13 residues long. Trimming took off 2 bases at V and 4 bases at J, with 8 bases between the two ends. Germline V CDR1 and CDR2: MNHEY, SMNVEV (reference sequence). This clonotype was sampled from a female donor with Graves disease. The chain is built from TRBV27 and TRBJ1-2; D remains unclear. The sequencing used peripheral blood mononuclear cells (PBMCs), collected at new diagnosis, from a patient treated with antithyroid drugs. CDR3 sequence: CASSLTGFYGYTF. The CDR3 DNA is TGTGCCAGCAGTTTAACTGGGTTCTATGGCTACACCTTC.